This T cell receptor beta chain was recorded in a study of molecular identifiers for immune sequencing clone quantification. With V trimmed by 4 bases and J by 5 bases, 10 bases remained unmatched. Germline lookup yields CDR1 SGHAT and CDR2 FQNNGV. This CDR3 has 15 residues. TCRdb re-called the PCR reads through MiXCR, storing one row per CDR3 protein. The repertoire holds about half a million distinct CDR3 sequences, with over 20% as singletons. V usage is TRBV11-2 and J usage is TRBJ1-1, with 7 positions matching TRBD1. The TCR sequence derives from a human donor in good health. Some libraries in this study had Jurkat cell RNA spiked in. Input material: naive CD8+ T cells from blood, with Jurkat cell RNA spiked in. The subset is: FACS-sorted CD8+CD4-CCR7+CD45RA+ naive T cells. The CDR3 DNA is TGTGCCAGCAGCTCTGGGACCCTCAGGGGGACTGAAGCTTTCTTT. Protein: CASSSGTLRGTEAFF. Variable domain in full (rest from reference TRBV11-2 and TRBJ1-1): EAGVAQSPRYKIIEKRQSVAFWCNPISGHATLYWYQQILGQGPKLLIQFQNNGVVDDSQLPKDRFSAERLKGVDSTLKIQPAKLEDSAVYLCASSSGTLRGTEAFFGQGTRLTVV.